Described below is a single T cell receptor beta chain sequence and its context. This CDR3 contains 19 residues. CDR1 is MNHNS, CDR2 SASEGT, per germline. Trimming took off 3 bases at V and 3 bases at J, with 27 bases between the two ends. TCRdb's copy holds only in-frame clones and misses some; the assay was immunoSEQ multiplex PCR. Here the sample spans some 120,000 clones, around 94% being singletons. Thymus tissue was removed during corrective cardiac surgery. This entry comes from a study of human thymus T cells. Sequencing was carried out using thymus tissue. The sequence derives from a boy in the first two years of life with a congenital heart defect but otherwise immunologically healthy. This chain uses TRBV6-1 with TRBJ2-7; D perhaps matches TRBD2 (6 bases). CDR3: CASSDRMYPGLRSNYEQYF. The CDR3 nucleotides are TGTGCCAGCAGTGACAGGATGTATCCGGGACTTAGATCCAACTACGAGCAGTACTTC.